This TCR beta chain was observed in a study of cytomegalovirus exposure and HLA in healthy donors. Trimming left V 3 bases short and J 2 bases short, with 11 bases between. In germline, CDR1 is ENHRY, CDR2 SYGVKD. The CDR3 length is 16 residues. The data were produced by immunoSEQ multiplex PCR, yet TCRdb's version contains in-frame clones alone and is incomplete. Among 240,000 or so clones listed, 86% were seen once. Whole-study findings and limits: Specificity for CMV antigens was confirmed in vitro for a few of the CMV-associated chains. There were some public TCRs occurring in many donors, but most TCR sequences were rare. Cytomegalovirus-associated TCR beta chains were listed, numbering 164.

As to this clone: Its antigen is undetermined.

This TCR derives from a woman in her twenties or thirties in good health and CMV-seropositive. The J gene is TRBJ2-6, the V gene TRBV10-3, with D unclear. The material sequenced was PBMCs. The CDR3 region is CAISDMPYPGANVLTF. CDR3 sequence (DNA): TGTGCCATCAGTGATATGCCCTACCCTGGGGCCAACGTCCTGACTTTC.